The present TCR beta chain was sequenced within a study of T cell responses to AZD1222 COVID-19 vaccine. Findings and caveats of the study: Only a handful of individuals given AZD1222 were seropositive at baseline. With two AZD1222 doses given, Spike-specific TCR breadth and depth both rose.

The CDR3 is made up of 14 amino acids. The germline CDR1 and CDR2 sequences are LNHDA and SQIVND (reference sequence). The V gene lost 3 bases and the J gene lost 3 bases, with 11 bases spanning the gap. Notes on this clone: Its antigen is as yet unknown.

Clones were read by immunoSEQ multiplex PCR, and TCRdb kept only the in-frame ones, dropping some. The sample contains approximately 85,000 clones, about 86% of which appear only once. The TCR comes from an adult in good health. The specimen was peripheral blood, collected on day 0 of AZD1222 vaccination. The chain uses TRBV19 and TRBJ1-2; D unresolved. In DNA form, the CDR3 reads TGTGCCAGTAGTATTTGGGGTGAATACTATGGCTACACCTTC. It is translated as CASSIWGEYYGYTF. Together with reference TRBV19 and TRBJ1-2, the CDR3 gives the full variable domain: DGGITQSPKYLFRKEGQNVTLSCEQNLNHDAMYWYRQDPGQGLRLIYYSQIVNDFQKGDIAEGYSVSREKKESFPLTVTSAQKNPTAFYLCASSIWGEYYGYTFGSGTRLTVV.